Included here is one T cell receptor (beta chain) sequence, with context. Its antigen is unidentified. The entry originates in a study of T cells in Graves' hyperthyroidism and ophthalmopathy. Study-wide context: Peripheral blood was obtained at initial diagnosis, preceding any treatment.

Lactation, pregnancy, other autoimmune disease or uncontrolled infection excluded patients. PBMCs were collected from an approximately 9.5 ml volume of fresh peripheral blood. Amplification of TCR beta CDR3 regions was performed using RNA transcripts as template. First-round RT-PCR with HTBI primers amplified the TCR CDR3 region. TCRdb called the multiplex PCR reads again in MiXCR, with one record for every CDR3 protein. The sample lists some 560,000 distinct CDR3 sequences, 14% occurring once. The CDR3 length is 13 residues. The germline gives CDR1 LNHDA, CDR2 SQIVND (reference sequence). Trimming took off 1 base at V and 11 bases at J, with 12 bases between the two ends. Study-level findings and limits: Before onset, by a median of approximately 6.8 months, the model predicted ophthalmopathy.

The chain recombines TRBV19 with TRBJ1-5; D unclear. The specimen sequenced was blood. The TCR originated in a woman aged 40 to 49 with Graves' hyperthyroidism. DNA for the CDR3: TGTGCCAGTAGTATAGGCCAATTGGTAGCCCAGCATTTT. Translated, it gives CASSIGQLVAQHF.